This T cell receptor beta chain comes out of a study of T cell changes during pregnancy in multiple sclerosis. V lost 0 bases to trimming and J lost 1 base, with 9 bases between them. Germline-derived CDR1 and CDR2 are SGHTA and FQGTGA. There are 15 residues in the CDR3. Generated by immunoSEQ multiplex PCR, the TCRdb table keeps only in-frame clones and is missing some. The top ten hold approximately 0.2% of the sample, which has about 80,000 clones, around 90% seen once. Sequenced here: CD4+ T cells from peripheral blood mononuclear cells, sampled before pregnancy. The gene calls are TRBV7-3 and TRBJ1-1; D is perhaps TRBD1 (5 bases). The receptor comes from a female donor with multiple sclerosis, enrolled in a pregnancy study. CDR3 DNA: TGTGCCAGCAGCTTAACCCAGCAGGGGAACACTGAAGCTTTCTTT. Translated, it gives CASSLTQQGNTEAFF.